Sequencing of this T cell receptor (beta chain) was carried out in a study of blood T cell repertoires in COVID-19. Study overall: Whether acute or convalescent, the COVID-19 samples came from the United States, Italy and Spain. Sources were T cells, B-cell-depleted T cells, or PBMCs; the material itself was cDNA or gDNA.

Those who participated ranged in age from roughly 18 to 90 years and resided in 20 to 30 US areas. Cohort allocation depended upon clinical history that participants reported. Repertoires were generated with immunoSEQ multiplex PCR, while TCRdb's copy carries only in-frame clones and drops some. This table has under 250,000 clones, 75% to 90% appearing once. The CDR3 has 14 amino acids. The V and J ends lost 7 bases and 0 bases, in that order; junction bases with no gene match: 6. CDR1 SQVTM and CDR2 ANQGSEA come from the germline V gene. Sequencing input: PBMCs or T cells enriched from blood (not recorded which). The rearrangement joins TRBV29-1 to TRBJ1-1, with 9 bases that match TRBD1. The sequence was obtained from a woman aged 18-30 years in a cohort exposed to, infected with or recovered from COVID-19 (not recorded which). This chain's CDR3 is CSATGQGMNTEAFF. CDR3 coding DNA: TGCAGCGCGACTGGACAGGGGATGAACACTGAAGCTTTCTTT.